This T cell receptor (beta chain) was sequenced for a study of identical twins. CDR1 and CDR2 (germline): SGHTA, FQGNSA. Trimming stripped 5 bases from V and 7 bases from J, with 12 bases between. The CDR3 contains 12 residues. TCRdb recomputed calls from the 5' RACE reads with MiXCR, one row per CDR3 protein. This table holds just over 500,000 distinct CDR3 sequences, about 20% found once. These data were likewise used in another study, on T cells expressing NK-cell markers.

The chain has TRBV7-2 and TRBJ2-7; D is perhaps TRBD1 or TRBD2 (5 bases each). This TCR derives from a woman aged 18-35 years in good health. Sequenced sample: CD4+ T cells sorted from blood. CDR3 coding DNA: TGTGCCAGCAGCCCGACCTGGGGGGAGCAGTACTTC. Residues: CASSPTWGEQYF.